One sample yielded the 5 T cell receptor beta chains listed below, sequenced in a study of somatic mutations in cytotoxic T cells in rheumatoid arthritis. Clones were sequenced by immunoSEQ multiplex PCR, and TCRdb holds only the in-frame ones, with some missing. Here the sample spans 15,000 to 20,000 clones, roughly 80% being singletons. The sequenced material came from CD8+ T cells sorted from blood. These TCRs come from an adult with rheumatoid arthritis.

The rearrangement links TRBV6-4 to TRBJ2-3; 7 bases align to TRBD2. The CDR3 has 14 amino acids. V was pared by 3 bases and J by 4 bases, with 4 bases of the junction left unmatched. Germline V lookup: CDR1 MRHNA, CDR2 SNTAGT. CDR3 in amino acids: CASSDVGGADTQYF. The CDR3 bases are TGTGCCAGCAGTGATGTGGGAGGGGCAGATACGCAGTATTTT.

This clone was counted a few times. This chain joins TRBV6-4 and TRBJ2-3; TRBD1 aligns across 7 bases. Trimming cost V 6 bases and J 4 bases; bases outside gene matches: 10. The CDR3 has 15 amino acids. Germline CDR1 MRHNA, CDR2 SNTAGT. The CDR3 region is CASSRTTGSADTQYF. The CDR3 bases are TGTGCCAGCAGCCGAACGACAGGGAGCGCAGATACGCAGTATTTT.

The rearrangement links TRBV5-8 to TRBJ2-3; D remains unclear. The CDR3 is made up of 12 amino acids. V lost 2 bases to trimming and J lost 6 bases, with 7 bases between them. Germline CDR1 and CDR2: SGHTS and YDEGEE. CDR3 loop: CASSFSGDTQYF. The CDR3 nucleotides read TGTGCCAGCAGCTTTTCCGGTGATACGCAGTATTTT.

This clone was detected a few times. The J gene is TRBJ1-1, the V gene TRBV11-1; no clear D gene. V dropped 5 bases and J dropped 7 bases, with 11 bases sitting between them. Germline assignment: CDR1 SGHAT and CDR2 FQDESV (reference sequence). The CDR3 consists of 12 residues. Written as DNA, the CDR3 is TGTGCCAGCAGCGCGAGGGAAAGTGAAGCTTTCTTT. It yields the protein CASSARESEAFF.

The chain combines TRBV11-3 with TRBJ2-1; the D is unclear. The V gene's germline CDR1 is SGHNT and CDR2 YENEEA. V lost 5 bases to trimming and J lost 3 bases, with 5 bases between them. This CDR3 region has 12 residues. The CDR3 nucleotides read TGTGCCAGCAGCCCAGACTACAATGAGCAGTTCTTC. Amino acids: CASSPDYNEQFF.